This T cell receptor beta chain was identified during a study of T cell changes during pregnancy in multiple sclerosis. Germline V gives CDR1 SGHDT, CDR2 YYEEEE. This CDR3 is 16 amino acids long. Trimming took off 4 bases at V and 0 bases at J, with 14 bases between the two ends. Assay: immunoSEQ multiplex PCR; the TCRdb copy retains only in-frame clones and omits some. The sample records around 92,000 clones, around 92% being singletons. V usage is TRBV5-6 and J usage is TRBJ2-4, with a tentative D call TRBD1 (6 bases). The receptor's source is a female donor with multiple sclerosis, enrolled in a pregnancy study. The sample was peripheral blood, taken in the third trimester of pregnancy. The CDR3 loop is CASSPGQFIAKNIQYF. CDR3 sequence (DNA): TGTGCCAGCAGCCCCGGACAGTTTATAGCCAAAAACATTCAGTACTTC.